The clone carrying this T cell receptor beta chain was counted a few times. With a J-beta primer mix and a sample-barcoded 5' primer, a second PCR ran 7 to 11 cycles. Per sample, CDR3-containing paired-end reads numbered at least 2.5 million. TCRdb recomputed calls from the 5' RACE reads with MiXCR, one row per CDR3 protein. The data contain over 600,000 distinct CDR3 sequences, about 47% of them singletons. The source of the sample is a study of blood T cells in healthy people across ages. Losses at the gene ends were 3 bases for V and 7 bases for J; bases not matched to a gene: 7. Germline V lookup: CDR1 SGHRS, CDR2 YFSETQ. The CDR3 totals 16 residues. The people who gave samples were healthy Caucasians from Russia, aged about 6 to 95. Every donor gave approximately 10 milliliters of peripheral blood. Extraction yielded at least 6 micrograms of total RNA per sample.

The rearrangement links TRBV5-1 to TRBJ2-1; TRBD2 matches 13 bases. This receptor was obtained from an elderly man in good health. The sequenced sample consisted of blood. This CDR3 is CASSYTGTSGINEQFF. The CDR3 region has the DNA TGCGCCAGCAGCTACACCGGGACTAGCGGGATTAATGAGCAGTTCTTC. Drawing the rest from reference TRBV5-1 and TRBJ2-1, the complete variable domain is KAGVTQTPRYLIKTRGQQVTLSCSPISGHRSVSWYQQTPGQGLQFLFEYFSETQRNKGNFPGRFSGRQFSNSRSEMNVSTLELGDSALYLCASSYTGTSGINEQFFGPGTRLTVL.